This TCR beta chain was sequenced in a study of T cell responses to AZD1222 COVID-19 vaccine. Clones were read by immunoSEQ multiplex PCR, and TCRdb kept only the in-frame ones, dropping some. Here the sample spans some 79,000 clones, approximately 85% being singletons. On this clone: The antigen remains undetermined.

Germline CDR1 SGHRS, CDR2 YFSETQ. V was trimmed by 0 bases and J by 3 bases, leaving 10 bases between them. This CDR3 is 15 amino acids long. Study outcomes and limitations: Spike-specific TCR breadth and depth were elevated following two AZD1222 doses.

This chain uses TRBV5-1 with TRBJ1-5; the D gene is possibly TRBD1 (6 bases). The sequence derives from an adult who received the AZD1222 COVID-19 vaccine. Sequencing was performed on peripheral blood, taken 28 days after the second AZD1222 dose. CDR3 DNA: TGCGCCAGCAGCTTGGCGGGGGCATACAATCAGCCCCAGCATTTT. It translates to CASSLAGAYNQPQHF.